This paragraph reports one T cell receptor (beta chain). The antigen remains unidentified. The data stem from a study of cytomegalovirus exposure and HLA in healthy donors. Amplification used 60 Vbeta primers and 13 Jbeta primers. Measured with immunoSEQ multiplex PCR; TCRdb has only the in-frame clones, and not every one. In the table there are 170,000 or so clones, roughly 84% of which are singletons. Study observations and caveats: Among TCR beta chains of equal frequency, HLA-associated ones were more clonally expanded in a later analysis. Roughly even sequencing depth across donors was the assumption behind the presence/absence analyses.

The CDR3 loop spans 12 amino acids. Germline V gene lookup returns CDR1 SEHNR and CDR2 FQNEAQ (reference sequence). The V and J ends lost 1 base and 5 bases respectively, with 6 bases between them. The sequenced sample was PBMCs. This TCR was sampled from a middle-aged man in good health and CMV-seropositive. The V and J genes are TRBV7-9 and TRBJ2-7; weak D call: TRBD1 (5 bases). As DNA, the CDR3 is TGTGCCAGCAGCTTAGGGGGCCACGAGCAGTACTTC. Translated: CASSLGGHEQYF.